In this sample, the clone carrying this T cell receptor beta chain turned up a few times. The target antigen is unknown. Before any sequencing was done, the ViraFEST assay used viral peptide pools to expand antigen-specific CD4+ T cells. Culturing for roughly 9 days preceded CD4+ T cell isolation. SARS-CoV-2 infection was confirmed by PCR in the person between March and December 2020. It was with about 10 IU/ml IL-2 and around 10 ug/ml peptides that two million PBMC per well were cultured. This entry is derived from a study of vaccination effects on CD4 cells after COVID-19. Study-level background: Convalescent patients (n = two) were sampled 16 days and one week prevaccination. Study outcomes and limitations: Clones from infection and from vaccination both contracted markedly late after vaccination.

The method was immunoSEQ multiplex PCR; TCRdb's version includes in-frame clones alone and lacks a portion of them. In the table there are around 30,000 clones, roughly two thirds of which are singletons. This specimen consisted of CD4+ T cells from PBMCs cultured with SARS-CoV-2 spike peptides, obtained before COVID-19 vaccination. This TCR derives from a human donor who had a prior SARS-CoV-2 infection.

As DNA, the CDR3 is TGTGCCAGCAGCTTACCAAATTATGGCTACACCTTC. Translation: CASSLPNYGYTF. V usage is TRBV7-9 and J usage is TRBJ1-2; the D is unclear. Germline V CDR1 and CDR2: SEHNR, FQNEAQ (reference sequence). The CDR3 covers 12 residues. The ends were cut back, 2 bases at V and 5 bases at J, with 6 bases in the middle.